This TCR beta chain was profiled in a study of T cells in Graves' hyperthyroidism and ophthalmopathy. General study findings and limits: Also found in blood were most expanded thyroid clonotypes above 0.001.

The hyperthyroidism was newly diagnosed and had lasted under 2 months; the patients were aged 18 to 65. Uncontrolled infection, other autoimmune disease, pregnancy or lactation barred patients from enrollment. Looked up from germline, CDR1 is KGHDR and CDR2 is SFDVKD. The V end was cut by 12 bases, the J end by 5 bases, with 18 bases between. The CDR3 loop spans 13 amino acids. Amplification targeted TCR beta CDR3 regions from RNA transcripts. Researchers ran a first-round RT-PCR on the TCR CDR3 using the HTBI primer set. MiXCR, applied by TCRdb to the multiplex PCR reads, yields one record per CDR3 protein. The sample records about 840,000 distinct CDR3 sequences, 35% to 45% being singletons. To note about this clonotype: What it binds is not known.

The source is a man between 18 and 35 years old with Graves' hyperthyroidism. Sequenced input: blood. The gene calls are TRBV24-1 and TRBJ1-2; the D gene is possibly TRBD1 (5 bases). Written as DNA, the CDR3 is TGTGCCGTTCCCGGGGACGGTGGGTATGGCTACACCTTC. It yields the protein CAVPGDGGYGYTF.